Each of the 26 T cell receptor beta chains below was sequenced from the same sample in a study of blood T cell repertoires in COVID-19. The assay was immunoSEQ multiplex PCR, and TCRdb's table has in-frame clones only and misses some. The data show a few hundred thousand clones, 81% seen once. Sequencing was carried out using PBMCs or T cells enriched from blood (not recorded which). Receptors were obtained from a man aged 35 to 55 who had recovered from COVID-19.

This clone has a count of ten or more. The chain is built from TRBV3-1 (or the pseudogene TRBV3-2) and TRBJ2-1, with a possible D match to TRBD2 (6 bases). In germline, CDR1 is LGHDT, CDR2 YNNKEL (reference sequence). The CDR3 is 14 amino acids. V was cut by 0 bases and J by 9 bases, with 12 bases left in between. The CDR3 spells CASSQENGSGEQFF. The CDR3 bases are TGTGCCAGCAGCCAAGAAAACGGGAGCGGTGAGCAGTTCTTC.

The chain uses TRBV5-1 and TRBJ2-1; 8 positions agree with TRBD1. There are 19 residues in the CDR3. With V trimmed by 0 bases and J by 0 bases, 11 bases remained unmatched. Germline V gene data show CDR1 as SGHRS and CDR2 as YFSETQ. CDR3 sequence reads: CASSLEPGGTGFSYNEQFF. The CDR3 DNA reads as TGCGCCAGCAGCTTGGAACCGGGCGGGACAGGCTTCTCCTACAATGAGCAGTTCTTC.

The V and J genes are TRBV30 and TRBJ1-2, with no clear D. Trimming took off 1 base at V and 0 bases at J, with 6 bases between the two ends. CDR1 is GTSNPN, CDR2 SVGIG, per germline (reference sequence). There are 13 residues in the CDR3. Written as DNA, the CDR3 is TGTGCCTGGAGTGGAGGCACTAACTATGGCTACACCTTC. This encodes CAWSGGTNYGYTF.

The chain links TRBV15 to TRBJ1-2; D perhaps matches TRBD1 (5 bases). The ends were cut back, 4 bases at V and 5 bases at J, with 14 bases in the middle. CDR1 and CDR2 (germline): LNHNV, YYDKDF (reference sequence). The CDR3 is 14 residues long. This CDR3 reads CATSNRQTLYGYTF. The CDR3 nucleotides are TGTGCCACCAGCAACCGACAGACCCTGTATGGCTACACCTTC.

The gene calls are TRBV5-4 and TRBJ2-1, with a possible D match to TRBD2 (6 bases). Germline-derived CDR1 and CDR2 are SGHNT and YYREEE (reference sequence). V was shortened by 3 bases and J by 6 bases, with 19 bases between the two germline ends. CDR3 size: 16 residues. The CDR3: CASSSGDPMSSNEQFF. In DNA form, the CDR3 reads TGTGCCAGCAGCTCGGGGGACCCCATGTCTAGCAATGAGCAGTTCTTC.

V is TRBV12-5 and J is TRBJ1-5; maybe TRBD1 (6 bases). Germline CDR1 reads LGHNT; CDR2 reads FRNRAP. Trimming cost V 7 bases and J 0 bases, with 22 bases left between them. This CDR3 is built from 18 residues. Here the CDR3 reads CASVKGDRMYSSNQPQHF. The CDR3 coding sequence is TGTGCTAGTGTCAAGGGAGACAGGATGTATTCTAGCAATCAGCCCCAGCATTTT.

The rearrangement joins TRBV6-4 to TRBJ2-1; TRBD2 agrees at 8 bases. Germline trimming cut 8 bases from V and 0 bases from J; bases unmatched to any gene: 6. In germline, CDR1 is MRHNA, CDR2 SNTAGT. The CDR3 runs 15 residues. The CDR3 DNA reads as TGTGCCAGCGAGCGGGAGTCACCCTCCTACAATGAGCAGTTCTTC. This codes for CASERESPSYNEQFF.

The chain has TRBV29-1 and TRBJ1-1, with D possibly matching TRBD1 (6 bases). The CDR3 has 14 amino acids. V was trimmed by 6 bases and J by 1 base, leaving 15 bases between them. Germline loops: CDR1 SQVTM, CDR2 ANQGSEA. The CDR3 nucleotides read TGCAGCGTAGCCCGGGACAAGTGGAACACTGAAGCTTTCTTT. This translates into CSVARDKWNTEAFF.

The rearrangement links TRBV10-3 to TRBJ1-1; D may be TRBD1 (6 bases). Germline values: CDR1 ENHRY, CDR2 SYGVKD. The CDR3 is made up of 14 amino acids. Trimming removed 2 bases from V and 1 base from J, with 8 bases in between. CDR3 sequence (DNA): TGTGCCATCAGTGAGACAGGGAAGAACACTGAAGCTTTCTTT. This translates into CAISETGKNTEAFF.

This chain links TRBV5-4 with TRBJ2-7; TRBD2 matches 10 bases. Per germline, CDR1 SGHNT and CDR2 YYREEE (reference sequence). The CDR3 has 15 residues. V lost 6 bases to trimming and J lost 2 bases; unmatched junction nucleotides: 8. CDR3 nucleotides: TGTGCCAGCACCGGGAGGAGCGGGAGGGCCTACGAGCAGTACTTC. Protein: CASTGRSGRAYEQYF.

J is TRBJ2-2 and V is TRBV24-1; 10 bases are shared with TRBD1. Trimming at V came to 6 bases and at J to 2 bases, leaving 8 bases not matched to a gene. This CDR3 is built from 17 residues. Germline CDR1 is KGHDR and CDR2 is SFDVKD. CDR3 nucleotide sequence: TGTGCCACCAGTATGACAGGGGGCGCAGGTAACACCGGGGAGCTGTTTTTT. Protein: CATSMTGGAGNTGELFF.

This sequence joins TRBV6-5 and TRBJ2-5; 7 bases line up with TRBD1. CDR1 MNHEY and CDR2 SVGAGI come from the germline V gene. The CDR3 consists of 15 residues. The trim removed 4 bases at V and 4 bases at J, leaving 9 bases unmatched. The CDR3 DNA sequence: TGTGCCAGCAGTTCCCAACCGACAGGGTCAGAGACCCAGTACTTC. It codes for CASSSQPTGSETQYF.

The chain combines TRBV3-1 (or the pseudogene TRBV3-2) with TRBJ1-2; D perhaps matches TRBD1 (5 bases). The V end lost 0 bases, the J end lost 4 bases, and 12 bases lay between the germline ends. Germline V lookup: CDR1 LGHDT, CDR2 YNNKEL (reference sequence). This CDR3 is built from 15 residues. CDR3 coding DNA: TGTGCCAGCAGCCAAGACCCAGGGATCGCCTATGGCTACACCTTC. Amino acids: CASSQDPGIAYGYTF.

The rearrangement uses TRBV18 and TRBJ1-6, with 7 bases that match TRBD1. V trimming: 4 bases; J trimming: 0 bases; junction bases outside the gene matches: 9. CDR3 length: 18 residues. CDR1 is KGHSH, CDR2 LQKENI, per germline. Here the CDR3 reads CASSLQGQSSSYNSPLHF. In DNA form, the CDR3 reads TGTGCCAGCTCACTTCAGGGACAGTCGAGCTCCTATAATTCACCCCTCCACTTT.

This clone has only a few counts. V and J are TRBV7-6 and TRBJ2-3; possible D gene TRBD1, 6 bases. Trimming pared 3 bases from V and 2 bases from J, leaving 12 bases between. Germline CDR1 is SGHVS and CDR2 is FNYEAQ. The CDR3 sequence is 15 residues long. For the CDR3, the DNA is TGTGCCAGCAGCTTTCTGACAGGTTCCACAGATACGCAGTATTTT. This sequence encodes CASSFLTGSTDTQYF.

CDR3 nucleotide sequence: TGTGCCAGCAGTGAATGGACGGCGGGCACCGGGGAGCTGTTTTTT. It codes for CASSEWTAGTGELFF. The chain couples TRBV25-1 to TRBJ2-2; maybe TRBD2 (5 bases). CDR3 size: 15 residues. V was cut by 1 base and J by 4 bases, with 10 bases left in between. The germline CDR1 and CDR2 sequences are MGHDK and SYGVNS.

The V gene is TRBV9, the J gene TRBJ2-1, with 9 nucleotides matching TRBD1. V shed 0 bases and J 9 bases; nucleotides not matched to a gene: 7. Germline assignment: CDR1 SGDLS and CDR2 YYNGEE. The CDR3 length is 15 residues. The CDR3 sequence is CASSVVGTGTGEQFF. Written as DNA, the CDR3 is TGTGCCAGCAGCGTAGTAGGGACAGGGACGGGTGAGCAGTTCTTC.

The chain combines TRBV3-1 (or the pseudogene TRBV3-2) with TRBJ2-2, with TRBD2 as a possible D gene (6 bases). The CDR3 is 15 residues long. Trimming took off 1 base at V and 3 bases at J, with 9 bases between the two ends. Germline V gene sequence: CDR1 LGHDT, CDR2 YNNKEL (reference sequence). The CDR3 protein is CASSQGGVYTGELFF. The CDR3 DNA reads as TGTGCCAGCAGCCAAGGGGGGGTGTACACCGGGGAGCTGTTTTTT.

This clone appeared a single time. The gene calls are TRBV4-2 and TRBJ2-1; no clear D. The CDR3 loop spans 16 amino acids. The V end was cut by 0 bases, the J end by 5 bases, with 14 bases between. Germline loops: CDR1 LGHNA, CDR2 YNFKEQ. CDR3 DNA: TGTGCCAGCAGCCAAGAGGTCCACTACCTTGACAATGAGCAGTTCTTC. This translates into CASSQEVHYLDNEQFF.

V is TRBV29-1 and J is TRBJ2-7; 9 positions agree with TRBD1. CDR1 and CDR2 from the germline V gene are SQVTM and ANQGSEA. The CDR3 sequence is 15 residues long. The V gene end was trimmed by 5 bases and the J gene end by 5 bases; junction bases not matched to a gene: 13. CDR3 bases: TGCAGCGTTCGAAGTAGGGGACAGGGTATCGACGAGCAGTACTTC. Its protein is CSVRSRGQGIDEQYF.

The rearrangement joins TRBV6-1 to TRBJ2-7, with D maybe TRBD2 (6 bases). CDR1 MNHNS and CDR2 SASEGT come from the germline V gene. This CDR3 comprises 16 residues. With 4 bases removed from V and 1 base from J, the gap between germline ends came to 17 bases. The CDR3 protein is CASSAQSLGTSYEQYF. The CDR3, as DNA: TGTGCCAGCAGTGCTCAAAGTCTAGGGACTTCCTACGAGCAGTACTTC.

This sequence joins TRBV29-1 and TRBJ1-3, with D unclear. Trimming pared 0 bases from V and 0 bases from J, leaving 15 bases between. The CDR3 totals 17 residues. Per germline, CDR1 SQVTM and CDR2 ANQGSEA. CDR3 sequence reads: CSVEDRTVTISGNTIYF. CDR3 sequence (DNA): TGCAGCGTTGAAGATCGGACTGTAACTATCTCTGGAAACACCATATATTTT.

This clone has just a few counts. DNA for the CDR3: TGTGCCAGCAGCTTCGGACAGTCCTACGAGCAGTACTTC. Encoded protein: CASSFGQSYEQYF. This rearrangement joins TRBV11-2 to TRBJ2-7; perhaps TRBD1 as D (6 bases). Trimming pared 3 bases from V and 1 base from J, leaving 7 bases between. In germline, CDR1 is SGHAT, CDR2 FQNNGV. This CDR3 has 13 amino acids.

CDR3 loop: CASSRVRDSPLHF. In DNA form, the CDR3 reads TGTGCCAGCAGCCGGGTCAGGGATTCACCCCTCCACTTT. The chain is built from TRBV6-5 and TRBJ1-6, with D possibly matching TRBD1 (5 bases). Germline V gene data show CDR1 as MNHEY and CDR2 as SVGAGI. The CDR3 length is 13 residues. V lost 6 bases, J lost 8 bases, and 11 bases lay in between.

V gene TRBV19 combines with J gene TRBJ1-3; 7 positions agree with TRBD1. This CDR3 region has 16 residues. From germline, CDR1 is LNHDA and CDR2 SQIVND (reference sequence). V shed 7 bases and J 0 bases; nucleotides not matched to a gene: 9. The CDR3 nucleotides read TGTGCCAGTACCACCATGGGACAGTTCTCTGGAAACACCATATATTTT. The encoded protein is CASTTMGQFSGNTIYF.

The chain couples TRBV5-1 to TRBJ2-7, with 14 positions matching TRBD2. The CDR3 spans 16 residues. V was clipped by 3 bases and J by 4 bases; unmatched bases: 6. CDR1 SGHRS and CDR2 YFSETQ come from the germline V gene. Here the CDR3 DNA reads TGCGCCAGCAGCTGGGGGACTAGCGGGAGTTTATACGAGCAGTACTTC. Encoded protein: CASSWGTSGSLYEQYF. The full variable domain, with the rest looked up from reference TRBV5-1 and TRBJ2-7, is KAGVTQTPRYLIKTRGQQVTLSCSPISGHRSVSWYQQTPGQGLQFLFEYFSETQRNKGNFPGRFSGRQFSNSRSEMNVSTLELGDSALYLCASSWGTSGSLYEQYFGPGTRLTVT.